These T cell receptor beta chains were read from a single sample in a study of T cells after yellow fever vaccination. In TCRdb, the 5' RACE reads were re-called with MiXCR into one record per CDR3 protein. This table holds some 500,000 distinct CDR3 sequences, roughly 14% found once. Source: PBMCs, taken on the day of the yellow fever booster vaccination. The origin of the receptors is a man aged 25-45 years who received the YFV17D yellow fever vaccine. CDR3s include the opening cysteine and the closing phenylalanine or tryptophan. D genes are given only for firm matches. Part of the rows lack a size; the others show once, few, many or a class for expanded clones.

D: TRBD2
size: NA
length: 17
J: TRBJ2-7
V: TRBV12-3/TRBV12-4
CDR3: CASSKGLAGGRRYEQYF
DNA: TGTGCCAGCAGTAAGGGACTAGCGGGAGGGAGGCGCTACGAGCAGTACTTC

D: NA
size: few
length: 14
J: TRBJ2-5
V: TRBV15
CDR3: CATSRDQGLETQYF
DNA: TGTGCCACCAGCAGAGATCAGGGGTTAGAGACCCAGTACTTC

D: NA
size: NA
length: 15
J: TRBJ2-1
V: TRBV24-1
CDR3: CATQRWQGAYNEQFF
DNA: TGTGCCACCCAGAGATGGCAGGGTGCCTACAATGAGCAGTTCTTC

D: NA
size: few
length: 14
J: TRBJ2-5
V: TRBV20-1
CDR3: CSAMRGVTGETQYF
DNA: TGCAGTGCTATGAGGGGGGTCACCGGAGAGACCCAGTACTTC

D: NA
size: NA
length: 16
J: TRBJ2-1
V: TRBV15
CDR3: CATSIGSTHAYNEQFF
DNA: TGTGCCACCAGCATCGGGTCGACGCACGCCTACAATGAGCAGTTCTTC

D: NA
size: NA
length: 15
J: TRBJ1-1
V: TRBV25-1
CDR3: CASSEYRGRDTEAFF
DNA: TGTGCCAGCAGTGAATATCGGGGGCGGGACACTGAAGCTTTCTTT

D: TRBD2
size: many
length: 15
J: TRBJ2-1
V: TRBV5-1
CDR3: CASSLGSGIRDEQFF
DNA: TGCGCCAGCAGCTTGGGTAGCGGGATTCGCGATGAGCAGTTCTTC

D: TRBD2
size: NA
length: 14
J: TRBJ2-1
V: TRBV9
CDR3: CASSPEGLADEQFF
DNA: TGTGCCAGCAGCCCAGAGGGACTAGCGGACGAGCAGTTCTTC

D: TRBD1
size: few
length: 15
J: TRBJ2-7
V: TRBV20-1
CDR3: CSARSGTGGGYEQYF
DNA: TGCAGTGCTAGATCGGGGACAGGGGGTGGGTACGAGCAGTACTTC

D: TRBD2
size: NA
length: 15
J: TRBJ2-1
V: TRBV18
CDR3: CASSPYVAGEGEQFF
DNA: TGTGCCAGCTCACCCTACGTGGCGGGAGAGGGGGAGCAGTTCTTC

D: TRBD2
size: NA
length: 14
J: TRBJ2-7
V: TRBV2
CDR3: CACCPGGGPYEQYF
DNA: TGTGCCTGCTGTCCCGGGGGGGGACCATACGAGCAGTACTTC

D: NA
size: NA
length: 17
J: TRBJ2-6
V: TRBV19
CDR3: CASSILLPSSGANVLTF
DNA: TGTGCCAGTAGTATCCTATTACCTTCCTCTGGGGCCAACGTCCTGACTTTC

D: TRBD1
size: few
length: 16
J: TRBJ2-1
V: TRBV15
CDR3: CATSTERDRGYNEQFF
DNA: TGTGCCACCAGCACCGAAAGGGACAGGGGCTACAATGAGCAGTTCTTC

D: NA
size: few
length: 12
J: TRBJ2-5
V: TRBV20-1
CDR3: CSATNSQETQYF
DNA: TGCAGTGCTACGAACTCTCAAGAGACCCAGTACTTC

D: TRBD1
size: NA
length: 15
J: TRBJ1-1
V: TRBV25-1
CDR3: CASSELRGRRAEAFF
DNA: TGTGCCAGCAGTGAATTGAGGGGGCGCCGGGCTGAAGCTTTCTTT

D: NA
size: many
length: 14
J: TRBJ1-5
V: TRBV7-9
CDR3: CASNTGPTNQPQHF
DNA: TGTGCCAGCAACACGGGCCCCACCAATCAGCCCCAGCATTTT

D: NA
size: few
length: 13
J: TRBJ2-1
V: TRBV7-6
CDR3: CASRPLSYNEQFF
DNA: TGTGCCAGCAGACCGCTCTCCTACAATGAGCAGTTCTTC

D: NA
size: NA
length: 12
J: TRBJ2-1
V: TRBV7-8
CDR3: CASTRQDTQQFF
DNA: TGTGCCAGCACCCGTCAGGACACCCAGCAGTTCTTC

D: TRBD2
size: few
length: 15
J: TRBJ2-5
V: TRBV20-1
CDR3: CSAAPWREGAETQYF
DNA: TGCAGTGCCGCCCCGTGGCGGGAGGGCGCGGAGACCCAGTACTTC

D: NA
size: few
length: 14
J: TRBJ2-5
V: TRBV5-5
CDR3: CASSPKSGRETQYF
DNA: TGTGCCAGCAGCCCGAAGAGTGGAAGGGAGACCCAGTACTTC

D: NA
size: few
length: 14
J: TRBJ2-2
V: TRBV6-2/TRBV6-3
CDR3: CASSSLSLTGELFF
DNA: TGTGCCAGCAGTTCGCTGAGCCTCACCGGGGAGCTGTTTTTT

D: NA
size: few
length: 13
J: TRBJ2-7
V: TRBV6-1
CDR3: CASSESGRLEQYF
DNA: TGTGCCAGCAGTGAGTCCGGGAGATTGGAGCAGTACTTC